Reported below is one T cell receptor (beta chain). Its antigen is unidentified. The data originate from a study of T cell repertoires in cytomegalovirus infection. TCRdb analysed the reads with MiXCR anew, one entry per CDR3 protein. The sample includes under 130,000 distinct CDR3 sequences, 35% to 50% of them seen just once. The source is a human donor in good health (CMV status not recorded). Some clones in this sample may be carry-over from other donors' samples. The input for sequencing was CD8+ T cells from cultured PBMCs, taken from culture after CMV antigen stimulation.

CDR3 bases: TGTGCCAGCAGCCCGAATCTTGGAAGTCCCTATGGCTACACCTTC. Amino acid sequence: CASSPNLGSPYGYTF. The chain is built from TRBV14 and TRBJ1-2, with no clear D. Trimming stripped 4 bases from V and 4 bases from J, with 16 bases between. Looked up from germline, CDR1 is SGHDN and CDR2 is FVKESK. The CDR3 spans 15 residues.